This T cell receptor beta chain was documented in a study of lymphopenia after photon versus proton radiotherapy (dated by TCRdb to about 2019). Broadly, across the study: The study compared the immunological effects of photon versus proton radiation therapy in patients with gastrointestinal tumors who developed high-grade lymphopenia. The study was designed to characterize how the impact on the immune system differs between the two radiation modalities. A cohort of some 19 patients with gastrointestinal tumors who received either photon or proton therapy and subsequently developed lymphopenia was included.

Findings and caveats that apply to the study as a whole: After the lymphocyte count nadir, repertoires from photon-treated patients showed oligoclonal expansion, particularly of CD8+ Temra cells, and this expansion drove the decline in diversity. Among patients across the cohort who died, overall survival time showed an inverse correlation with a larger post-nadir drop in TCR diversity. The survival association was examined only in patients who died, and the authors described better survival with proton therapy as a possibility, not as a demonstrated result. During treatment, patients who received proton therapy stayed relatively stable, whereas patients who received photon therapy lost naive T cells and TCR diversity and gained effector/memory populations.

The library was produced with the immunoSEQ multiplex PCR assay. Alongside multiparametric flow cytometry, deep sequencing of rearranged TCR beta loci was used to profile the T cell repertoires. Entries here come from immuneACCESS through TCRdb and include only in-frame sequences with V and J called. Some clones fail to appear in such tables; in the studies checked, an unresolved V gene covers under half of the shortfall, and the cause of the remainder is unknown. This sample is represented by fewer than 35,000 clones; 89% of them were singletons. The ten largest account for about 6.6% of the sample. A note on this clone: This receptor's antigen is unknown. One base away there is no much larger clone; base qualities are not given.

The germline V gene gives CDR1 as ENHRY and CDR2 as SYGVKD. The CDR3 covers 17 residues, taking in both the cysteine and the phenylalanine. The CDR3 DNA has 51 bases and is translated from base 1. V trim: 7 bases; J trim: 5 bases; unmatched bases: 18. Sequenced here: peripheral blood, sampled from a patient treated with proton-based radiotherapy. Recombination connected TRBV10-3 to TRBJ2-7; a stretch of 9 junction bases matches TRBD2. The TCR originated in a woman aged 70 to 79 with pancreatic cancer. Some clones in this sample may be carry-over from other donors' samples. In nucleotide form, the sequence is TGTGCCATCACGGGGACTCCCACCGGGACTAGCATCAACGAGCAGTACTTC. Its translation reads: CAITGTPTGTSINEQYF.